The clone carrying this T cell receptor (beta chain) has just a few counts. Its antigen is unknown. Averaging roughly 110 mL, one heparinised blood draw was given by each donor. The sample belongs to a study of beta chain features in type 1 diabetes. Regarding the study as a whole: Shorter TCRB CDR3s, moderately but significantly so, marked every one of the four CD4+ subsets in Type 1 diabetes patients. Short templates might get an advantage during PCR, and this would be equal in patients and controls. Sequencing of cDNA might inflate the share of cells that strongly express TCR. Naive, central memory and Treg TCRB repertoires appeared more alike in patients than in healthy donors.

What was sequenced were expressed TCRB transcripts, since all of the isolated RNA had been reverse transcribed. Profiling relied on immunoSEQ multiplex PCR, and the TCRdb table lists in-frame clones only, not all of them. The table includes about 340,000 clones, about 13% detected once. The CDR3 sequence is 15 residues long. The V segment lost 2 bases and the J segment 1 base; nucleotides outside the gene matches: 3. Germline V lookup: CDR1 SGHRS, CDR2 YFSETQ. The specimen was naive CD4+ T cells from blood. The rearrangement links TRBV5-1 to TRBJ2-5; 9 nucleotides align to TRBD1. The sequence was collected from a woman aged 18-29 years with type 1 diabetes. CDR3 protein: CASSFAGQGQETQYF. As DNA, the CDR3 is TGCGCCAGCAGCTTTGCGGGACAGGGCCAAGAGACCCAGTACTTC.